This T cell receptor (beta chain) comes out of a study of T-cell memory formation after mild COVID-19. Study-wide context: The study found TCR clusters largely donor specific.

With respect to this clonotype: Its target is not known.

TCRdb ran MiXCR on the 5' RACE reads and lists one entry per CDR3 protein. The sample yields about 110,000 distinct CDR3 sequences, over 15% seen once. This CDR3 is 13 amino acids long. CDR1 and CDR2 from the germline V gene are SGHVS and FNYEAQ. The ends were cut back, 5 bases at V and 6 bases at J, with 13 bases in the middle. General study results and limits: Memory cells collected pre-infection included some clones that later responded, suggesting cross-reactive memory joined. Unconfirmed was the SARS-CoV-2 specificity of second-wave clones that peaked on day 37.

Source material: PBMCs or a T cell subset sorted from them (not recorded which). The origin of this receptor is a man aged 18 to 35 who had mild COVID-19 (a few samples of this study predate the infection). Cell type and time point are not known. The chain combines TRBV7-6 with TRBJ1-1, with D perhaps matching TRBD1 (5 bases). CDR3 nucleotide sequence: TGTGCCAGCAGCGCCCGATGGGGCGCTGAAGCTTTCTTT. Protein sequence: CASSARWGAEAFF.